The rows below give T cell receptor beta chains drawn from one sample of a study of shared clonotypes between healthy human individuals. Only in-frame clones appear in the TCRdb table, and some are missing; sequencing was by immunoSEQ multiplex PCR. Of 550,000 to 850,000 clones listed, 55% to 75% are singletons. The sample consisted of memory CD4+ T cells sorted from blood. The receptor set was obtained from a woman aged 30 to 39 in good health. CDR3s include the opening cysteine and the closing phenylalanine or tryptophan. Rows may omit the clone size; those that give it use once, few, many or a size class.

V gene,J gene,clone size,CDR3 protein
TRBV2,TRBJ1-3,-,CASSPARRSSGNTIYF
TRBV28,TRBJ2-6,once,CASSPRQGRAGANVLTF
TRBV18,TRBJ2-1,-,CASSPLLAGSSYNEQFF
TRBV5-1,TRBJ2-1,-,CASSLPTSGKGNEQFF
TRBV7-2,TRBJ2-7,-,CASSVSPFSYEQYF
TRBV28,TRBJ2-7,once,CASRKGTGVYEQYF
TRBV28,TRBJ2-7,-,CASSRGGRAYEQYF
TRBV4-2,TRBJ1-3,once,CASSLDRGRNTIYF
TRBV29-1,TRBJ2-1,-,CSVVVLAGGPNEQFF
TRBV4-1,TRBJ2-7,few,CASSQEWDGPYEQYF
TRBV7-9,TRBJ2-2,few,CASHRGAGTGELFF
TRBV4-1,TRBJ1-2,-,CASSQARQGLYGYTF
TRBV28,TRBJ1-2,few,CASLVGQGYSHGYTF
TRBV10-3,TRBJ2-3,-,CAISEVTSASSTDTQYF
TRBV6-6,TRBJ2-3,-,CASSGSGGADPDTQYF
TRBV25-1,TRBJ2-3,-,CASSDEGPTTQYF
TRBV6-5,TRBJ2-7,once,CASSYQFTHEQYF
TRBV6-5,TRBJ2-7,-,CASSSRRGTYEQYF
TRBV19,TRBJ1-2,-,CASSTVTTNYGYTF
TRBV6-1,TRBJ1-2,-,CASSERRGTGDGYTF
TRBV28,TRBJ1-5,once,CASSQSNQPQHF
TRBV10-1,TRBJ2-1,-,CASSESTRGSQFF
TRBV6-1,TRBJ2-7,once,CASSKGPDRSSYEQYF
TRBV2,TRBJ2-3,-,CASSESGLAASTQYF
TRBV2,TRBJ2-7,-,CAGQGAYEQYF
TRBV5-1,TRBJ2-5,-,CASSLGSSGGETQYF
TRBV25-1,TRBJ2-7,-,CASSVIRREDLGEQYF
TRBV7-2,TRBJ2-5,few,CASSPGLQETQYF
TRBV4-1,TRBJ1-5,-,CASSQDRSAWGSNQPQHF
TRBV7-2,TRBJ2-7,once,CASSLARANEQYF
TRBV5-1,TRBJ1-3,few,CASGTDSFSGNTIYF
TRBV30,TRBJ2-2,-,CAWSGTGTGELFF
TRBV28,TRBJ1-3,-,CASSLRGAKGSTIYF
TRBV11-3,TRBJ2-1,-,CASSLGVGGYNEQFF
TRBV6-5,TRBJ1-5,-,CASSRGLEGNQPQHF
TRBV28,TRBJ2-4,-,CASTEWGRGKNIQYF
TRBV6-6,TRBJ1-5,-,CASRSTSSGREPQHF
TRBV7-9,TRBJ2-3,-,CASSSGQGGADTQYF
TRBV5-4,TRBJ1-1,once,CASSFRTGLGRTEAFF
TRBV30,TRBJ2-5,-,CAWSVMWETQYF
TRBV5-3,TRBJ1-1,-,CARSLIRDALKNEAFF
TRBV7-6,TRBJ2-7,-,CASSLGPGTTYEQYF
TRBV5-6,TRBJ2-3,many,CASQPGLAGGPRADTQYF
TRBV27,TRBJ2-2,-,CASSNGLDAGELFF
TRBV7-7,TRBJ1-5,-,CASSLEDRDRGFHQPQHF
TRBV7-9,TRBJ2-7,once,CASSRDRTGTEQYF
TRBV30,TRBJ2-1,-,CARELAGSQQFF
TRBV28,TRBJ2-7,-,CATGSLYEQYF